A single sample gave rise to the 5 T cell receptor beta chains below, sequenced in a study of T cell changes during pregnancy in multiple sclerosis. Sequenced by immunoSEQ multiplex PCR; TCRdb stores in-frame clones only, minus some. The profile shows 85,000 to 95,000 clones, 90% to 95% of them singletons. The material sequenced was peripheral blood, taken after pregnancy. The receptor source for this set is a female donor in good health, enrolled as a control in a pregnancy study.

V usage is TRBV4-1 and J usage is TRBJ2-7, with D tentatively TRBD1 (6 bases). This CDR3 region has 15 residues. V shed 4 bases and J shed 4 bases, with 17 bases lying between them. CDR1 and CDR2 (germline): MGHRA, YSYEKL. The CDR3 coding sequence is TGCGCCAGCAGCCCTGCGACAGGAAGGGGATACGAGCAGTACTTC. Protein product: CASSPATGRGYEQYF.

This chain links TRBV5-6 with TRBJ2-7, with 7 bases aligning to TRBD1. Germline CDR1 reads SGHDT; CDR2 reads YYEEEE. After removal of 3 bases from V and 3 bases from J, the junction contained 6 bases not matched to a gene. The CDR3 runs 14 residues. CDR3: CASSSTGVNYEQYF. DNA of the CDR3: TGTGCCAGCAGCTCAACAGGGGTTAACTACGAGCAGTACTTC.

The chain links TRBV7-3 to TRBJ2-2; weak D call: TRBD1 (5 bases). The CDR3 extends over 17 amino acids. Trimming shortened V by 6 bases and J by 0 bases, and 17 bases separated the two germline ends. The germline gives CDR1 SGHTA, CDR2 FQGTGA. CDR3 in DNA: TGTGCCAGCAGTTCTTTCGGGCAGGGTTCGAACACCGGGGAGCTGTTTTTT. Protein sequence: CASSSFGQGSNTGELFF.

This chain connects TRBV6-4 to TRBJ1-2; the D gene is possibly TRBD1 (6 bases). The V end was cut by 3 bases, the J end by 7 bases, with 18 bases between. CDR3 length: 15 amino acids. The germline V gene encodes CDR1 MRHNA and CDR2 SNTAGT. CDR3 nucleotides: TGTGCCAGCAGTGAAGGCACTTCAGGGGTTAGTGGCTACACCTTC. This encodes CASSEGTSGVSGYTF.

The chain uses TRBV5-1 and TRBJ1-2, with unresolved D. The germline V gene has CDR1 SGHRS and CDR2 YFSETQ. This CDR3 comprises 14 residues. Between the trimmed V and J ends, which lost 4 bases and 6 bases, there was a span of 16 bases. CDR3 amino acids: CASSPAGVRDGYTF. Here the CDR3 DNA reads TGCGCCAGCAGCCCGGCCGGGGTAAGGGATGGCTACACCTTC.